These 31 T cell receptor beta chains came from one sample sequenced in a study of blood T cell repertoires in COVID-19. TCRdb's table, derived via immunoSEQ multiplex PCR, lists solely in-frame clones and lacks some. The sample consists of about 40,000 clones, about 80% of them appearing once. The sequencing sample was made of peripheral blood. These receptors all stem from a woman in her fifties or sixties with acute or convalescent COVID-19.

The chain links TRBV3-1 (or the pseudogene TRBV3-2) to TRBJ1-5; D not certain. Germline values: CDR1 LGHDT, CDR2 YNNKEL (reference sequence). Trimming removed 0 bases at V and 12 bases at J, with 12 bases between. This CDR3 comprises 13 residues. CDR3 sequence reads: CASSQEAGRRQHF. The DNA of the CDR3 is TGTGCCAGCAGCCAAGAGGCGGGTCGTCGCCAGCATTTT.

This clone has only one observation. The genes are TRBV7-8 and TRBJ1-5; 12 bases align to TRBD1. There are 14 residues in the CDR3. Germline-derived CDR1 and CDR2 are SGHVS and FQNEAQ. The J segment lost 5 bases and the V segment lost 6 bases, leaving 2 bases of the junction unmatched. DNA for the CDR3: TGTGCCAGCAGGGGACAGGGGGCGCATCAGCCCCAGCATTTT. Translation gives CASRGQGAHQPQHF.

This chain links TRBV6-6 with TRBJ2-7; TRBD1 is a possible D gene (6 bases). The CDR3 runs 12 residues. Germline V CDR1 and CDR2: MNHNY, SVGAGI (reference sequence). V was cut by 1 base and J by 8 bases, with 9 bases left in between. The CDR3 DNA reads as TGTGCCAGCAGTTACTACAGGGAGAAGCAGTACTTC. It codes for CASSYYREKQYF.

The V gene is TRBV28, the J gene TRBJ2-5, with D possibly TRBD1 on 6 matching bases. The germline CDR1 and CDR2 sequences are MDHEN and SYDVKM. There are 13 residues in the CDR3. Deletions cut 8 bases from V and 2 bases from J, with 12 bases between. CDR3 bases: TGTGCCAGCGGAATACAGGGTCAAGAGACCCAGTACTTC. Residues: CASGIQGQETQYF.

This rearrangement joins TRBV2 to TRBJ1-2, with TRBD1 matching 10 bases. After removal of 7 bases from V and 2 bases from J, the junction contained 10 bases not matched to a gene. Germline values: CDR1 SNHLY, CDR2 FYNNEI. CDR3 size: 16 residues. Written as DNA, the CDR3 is TGTGCCAGCATCCGGGACAGGGGAATTAAGAACTATGGCTACACCTTC. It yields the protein CASIRDRGIKNYGYTF.

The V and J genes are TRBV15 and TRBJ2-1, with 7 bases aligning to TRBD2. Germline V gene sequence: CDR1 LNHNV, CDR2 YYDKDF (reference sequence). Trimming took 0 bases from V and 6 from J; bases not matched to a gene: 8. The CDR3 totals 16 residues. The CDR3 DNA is TGTGCCACCAGCAGAGATCCCGGCGGGAGTCGCAATGAGCAGTTCTTC. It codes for CATSRDPGGSRNEQFF.

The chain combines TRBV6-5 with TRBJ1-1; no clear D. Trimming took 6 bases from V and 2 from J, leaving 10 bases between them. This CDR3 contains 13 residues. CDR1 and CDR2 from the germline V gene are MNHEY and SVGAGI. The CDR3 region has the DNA TGTGCCAGCAGCCTGCGGAAAAACACTGAAGCTTTCTTT. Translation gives CASSLRKNTEAFF.

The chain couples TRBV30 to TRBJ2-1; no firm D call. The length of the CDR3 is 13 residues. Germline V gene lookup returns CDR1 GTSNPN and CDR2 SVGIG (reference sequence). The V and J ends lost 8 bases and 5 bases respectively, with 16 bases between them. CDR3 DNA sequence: TGTGCCCCCCCGGCTAGAGAAAACAATGAGCAGTTCTTC. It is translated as CAPPARENNEQFF.

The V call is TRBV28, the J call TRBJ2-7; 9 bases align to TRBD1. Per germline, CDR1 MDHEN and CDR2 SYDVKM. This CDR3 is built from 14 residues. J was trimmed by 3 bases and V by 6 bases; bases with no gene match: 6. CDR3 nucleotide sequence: TGTGCCAGCAGATCCGGGACAGGGAACTACGAGCAGTACTTC. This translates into CASRSGTGNYEQYF.

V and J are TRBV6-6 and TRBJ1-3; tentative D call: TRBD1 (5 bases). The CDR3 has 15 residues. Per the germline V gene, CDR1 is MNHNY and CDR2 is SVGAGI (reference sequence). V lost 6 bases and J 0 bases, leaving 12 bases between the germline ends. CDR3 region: CASRSQGFSGNTIYF. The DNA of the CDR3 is TGTGCCAGCAGATCCCAGGGTTTCTCTGGAAACACCATATATTTT.

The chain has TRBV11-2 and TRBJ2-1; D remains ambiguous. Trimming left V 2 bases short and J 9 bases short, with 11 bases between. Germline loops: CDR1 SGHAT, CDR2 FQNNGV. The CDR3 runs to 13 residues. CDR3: CASSLYGPVEQFF. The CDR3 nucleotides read TGTGCCAGCAGCTTATATGGGCCAGTTGAGCAGTTCTTC.

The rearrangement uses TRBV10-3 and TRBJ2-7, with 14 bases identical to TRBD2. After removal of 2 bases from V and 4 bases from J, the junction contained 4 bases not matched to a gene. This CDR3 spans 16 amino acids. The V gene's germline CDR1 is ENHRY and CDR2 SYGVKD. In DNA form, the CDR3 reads TGTGCCATCAGTGAGCCCGGACTAGCGGGGGGTTACGAGCAGTACTTC. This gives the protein CAISEPGLAGGYEQYF.

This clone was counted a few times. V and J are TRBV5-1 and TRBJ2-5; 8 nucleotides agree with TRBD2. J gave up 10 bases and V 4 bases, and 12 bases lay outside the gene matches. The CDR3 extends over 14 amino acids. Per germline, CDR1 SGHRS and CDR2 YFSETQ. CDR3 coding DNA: TGCGCCAGCAGCCTCTCCGGGACTAGGGACTTCCAGTACTTC. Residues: CASSLSGTRDFQYF.

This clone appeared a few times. The CDR3 bases are TGTGCCAGCAGCGTGAGGGACAGCCCCCTTGCAACTAATGAAAAACTGTTTTTT. Protein sequence: CASSVRDSPLATNEKLFF. This chain links TRBV11-2 with TRBJ1-4; 7 bases fit TRBD1. Germline CDR1 and CDR2: SGHAT and FQNNGV. The CDR3 spans 18 residues. V lost 5 bases to trimming and J lost 0 bases; unmatched junction nucleotides: 12.

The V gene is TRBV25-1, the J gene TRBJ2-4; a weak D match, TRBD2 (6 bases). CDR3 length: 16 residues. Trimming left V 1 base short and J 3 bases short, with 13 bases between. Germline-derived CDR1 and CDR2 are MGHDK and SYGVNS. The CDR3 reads CASSELGREDKNIQYF. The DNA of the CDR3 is TGTGCCAGCAGTGAATTGGGTAGGGAGGACAAAAACATTCAGTACTTC.

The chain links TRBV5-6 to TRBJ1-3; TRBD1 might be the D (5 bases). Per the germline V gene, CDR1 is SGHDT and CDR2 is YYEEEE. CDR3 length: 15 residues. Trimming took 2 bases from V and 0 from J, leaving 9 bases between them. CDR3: CASSLRTISGNTIYF. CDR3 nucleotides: TGTGCCAGCAGCTTACGGACAATCTCTGGAAACACCATATATTTT.

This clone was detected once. This chain's CDR3 is CASSPTTGLEAFF. The CDR3 DNA sequence: TGTGCCAGCTCACCTACGACAGGACTTGAAGCTTTCTTT. The J gene is TRBJ1-1, the V gene TRBV18; D perhaps matches TRBD1 (6 bases). Trimming removed 3 bases from V and 7 bases from J, with 12 bases in between. CDR1 is KGHSH and CDR2 is LQKENI in the germline V gene. The CDR3 consists of 13 residues.

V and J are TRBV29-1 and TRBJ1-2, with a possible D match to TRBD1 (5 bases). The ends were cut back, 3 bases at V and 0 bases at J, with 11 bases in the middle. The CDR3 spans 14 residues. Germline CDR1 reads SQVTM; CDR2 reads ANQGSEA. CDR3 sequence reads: CSVDWVGANYGYTF. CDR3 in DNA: TGCAGCGTTGATTGGGTAGGGGCTAACTATGGCTACACCTTC.

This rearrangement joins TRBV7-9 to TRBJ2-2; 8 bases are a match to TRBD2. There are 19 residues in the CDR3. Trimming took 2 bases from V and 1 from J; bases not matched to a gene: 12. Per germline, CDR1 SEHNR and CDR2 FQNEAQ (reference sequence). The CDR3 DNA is TGTGCCAGCAGCTTATTCATGTTTTCGAGCGGGGGGAACACCGGGGAGCTGTTTTTT. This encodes CASSLFMFSSGGNTGELFF.

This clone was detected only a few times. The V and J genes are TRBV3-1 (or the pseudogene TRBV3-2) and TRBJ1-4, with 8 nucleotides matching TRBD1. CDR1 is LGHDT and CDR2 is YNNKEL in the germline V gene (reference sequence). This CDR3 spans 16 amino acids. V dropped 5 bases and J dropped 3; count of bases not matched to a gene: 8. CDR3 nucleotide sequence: TGTGCCAGCAGCTACGGGACAGGATACTCTAATGAAAAACTGTTTTTT. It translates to CASSYGTGYSNEKLFF.

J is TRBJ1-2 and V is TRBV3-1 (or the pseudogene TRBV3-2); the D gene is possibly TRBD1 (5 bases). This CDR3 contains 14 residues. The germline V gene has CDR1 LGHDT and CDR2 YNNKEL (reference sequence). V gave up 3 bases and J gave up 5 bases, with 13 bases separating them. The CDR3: CASSHEGRLYGYTF. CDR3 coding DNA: TGTGCCAGCAGCCACGAGGGGAGGCTATATGGCTACACCTTC.

This CDR3 is CASSLGQDFEAFF. CDR3 bases: TGTGCCAGCAGTTTAGGGCAGGACTTTGAAGCTTTCTTT. The rearrangement uses TRBV12-3 or TRBV12-4 and TRBJ1-1; D is ambiguous. This CDR3 is 13 amino acids long. V lost 1 base to trimming and J lost 7 bases, with 10 bases between them.

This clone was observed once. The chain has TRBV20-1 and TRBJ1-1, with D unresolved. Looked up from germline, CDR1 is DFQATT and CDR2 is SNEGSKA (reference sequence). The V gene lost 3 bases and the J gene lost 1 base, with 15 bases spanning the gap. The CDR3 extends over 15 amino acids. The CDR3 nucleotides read TGCAGTGCTAGTGTTATCGTGCGGGGGAACACTGAAGCTTTCTTT. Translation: CSASVIVRGNTEAFF.

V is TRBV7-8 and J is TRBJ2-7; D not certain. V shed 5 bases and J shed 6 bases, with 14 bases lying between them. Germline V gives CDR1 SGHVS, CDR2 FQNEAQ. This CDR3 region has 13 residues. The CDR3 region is CASSPRRETEQYF. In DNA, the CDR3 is TGTGCCAGCAGCCCGAGGAGAGAGACCGAGCAGTACTTC.

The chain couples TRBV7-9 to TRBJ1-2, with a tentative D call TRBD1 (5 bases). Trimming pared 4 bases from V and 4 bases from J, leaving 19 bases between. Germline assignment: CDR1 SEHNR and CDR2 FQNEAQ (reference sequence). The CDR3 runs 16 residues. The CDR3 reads CASSSPRGVLSYGYTF. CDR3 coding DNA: TGTGCCAGCAGCTCGCCTAGGGGCGTCCTCTCCTATGGCTACACCTTC. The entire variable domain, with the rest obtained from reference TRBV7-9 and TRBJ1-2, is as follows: DTGVSQNPRHKITKRGQNVTFRCDPISEHNRLYWYRQTLGQGPEFLTYFQNEAQLEKSRLLSDRFSAERPKGSFSTLEIQRTEQGDSAMYLCASSSPRGVLSYGYTFGSGTRLTVV.

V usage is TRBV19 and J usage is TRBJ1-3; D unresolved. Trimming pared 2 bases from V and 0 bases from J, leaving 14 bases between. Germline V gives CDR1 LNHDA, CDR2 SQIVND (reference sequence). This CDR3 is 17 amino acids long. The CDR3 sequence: CASSITRTESSGNTIYF. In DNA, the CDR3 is TGTGCCAGTAGTATAACTAGGACGGAGAGCTCTGGAAACACCATATATTTT.

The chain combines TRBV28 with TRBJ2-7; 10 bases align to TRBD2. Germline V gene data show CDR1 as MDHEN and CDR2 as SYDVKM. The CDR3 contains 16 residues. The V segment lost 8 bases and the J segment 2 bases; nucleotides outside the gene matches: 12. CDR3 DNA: TGTGCCAGCGGTCCTCTAGCGGGGGTGAACCCCTACGAGCAGTACTTC. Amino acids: CASGPLAGVNPYEQYF.

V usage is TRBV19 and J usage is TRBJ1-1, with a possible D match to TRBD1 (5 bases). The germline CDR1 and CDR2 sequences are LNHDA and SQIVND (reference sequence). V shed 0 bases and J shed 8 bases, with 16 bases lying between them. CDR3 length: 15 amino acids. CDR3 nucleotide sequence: TGTGCCAGTAGTATAGAGCGACGGGGGGGAGCAGAAGCTTTCTTT. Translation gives CASSIERRGGAEAFF.

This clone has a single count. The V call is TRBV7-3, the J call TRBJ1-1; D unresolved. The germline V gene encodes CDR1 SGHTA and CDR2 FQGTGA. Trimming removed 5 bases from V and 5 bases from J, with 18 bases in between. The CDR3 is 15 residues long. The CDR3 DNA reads TGTGCCAGCAGCCCCTTGGCGGGCGGCGGTACTGAAGCTTTCTTT. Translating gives CASSPLAGGGTEAFF.

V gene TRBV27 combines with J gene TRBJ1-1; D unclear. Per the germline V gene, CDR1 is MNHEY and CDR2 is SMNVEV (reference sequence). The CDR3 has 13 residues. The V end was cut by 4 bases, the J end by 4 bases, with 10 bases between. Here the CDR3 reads CASSYRGGTEAFF. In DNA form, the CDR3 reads TGTGCCAGCAGTTATCGGGGAGGCACTGAAGCTTTCTTT.

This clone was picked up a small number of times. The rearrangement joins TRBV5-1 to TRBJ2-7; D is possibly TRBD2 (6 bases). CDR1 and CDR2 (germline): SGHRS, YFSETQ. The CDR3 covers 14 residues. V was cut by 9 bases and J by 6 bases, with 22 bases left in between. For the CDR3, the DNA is TGCGCCACCCGACTCGGCTTGGAGGGCGGCGAGCAGTACTTC. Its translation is CATRLGLEGGEQYF.